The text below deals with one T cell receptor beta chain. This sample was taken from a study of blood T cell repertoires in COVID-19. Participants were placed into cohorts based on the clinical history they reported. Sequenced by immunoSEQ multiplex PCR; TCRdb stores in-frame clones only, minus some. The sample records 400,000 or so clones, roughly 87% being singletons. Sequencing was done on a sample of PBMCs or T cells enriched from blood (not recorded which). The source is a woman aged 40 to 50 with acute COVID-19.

The CDR3 DNA reads as TGCGCCAGCAGCGTCGGGACAGGGGGCCTCAATGAGCAGTTCTTC. This codes for CASSVGTGGLNEQFF. V gene TRBV5-1 combines with J gene TRBJ2-1; TRBD1 agrees at 12 bases. Germline V gives CDR1 SGHRS, CDR2 YFSETQ. The CDR3 consists of 15 residues. Trimming cost V 4 bases and J 6 bases; bases outside gene matches: 5. The entire variable domain, with the rest obtained from reference TRBV5-1 and TRBJ2-1, is as follows: KAGVTQTPRYLIKTRGQQVTLSCSPISGHRSVSWYQQTPGQGLQFLFEYFSETQRNKGNFPGRFSGRQFSNSRSEMNVSTLELGDSALYLCASSVGTGGLNEQFFGPGTRLTVL.